This TCR beta chain is drawn from a study of cytomegalovirus exposure and HLA in healthy donors (TCRdb year 2017). Turning to the overall study: According to an earlier analysis of a few hundred of the donors, some 180 million T cells yielded over 90 million unique TCR beta sequences and around 300 Gb of sequence data. An early release covering more than 500 HLA-typed donors comprised about 300 gigabases of sequencing data and around 80 million unique TCR sequences. The genetic ancestry cluster associated with self-reported Caucasian donors included 65% to 90% of the 398 genotyped donors. The aim of the study was to test whether cataloging public T cell receptors could identify signatures of past pathogen exposure. The T cell repertoires of around 670 subjects were profiled by immunosequencing and related to cytomegalovirus serostatus. Along with the roughly 670-subject first cohort, a separate validation cohort of over a hundred different subjects was used. To predict cytomegalovirus infection status, the study combined high-throughput TCR immunosequencing, statistical association of individual TCRs with disease status, and machine learning. A later analysis re-analyzed previously published TCR beta repertoires from roughly 600 donors and added high-resolution HLA genotyping to study TCR occurrence patterns. The later analysis used no new phenotypic data to find candidate immune exposures, relying instead on TCR beta sequences and their occurrence across donors. To decide whether each TCR beta V gene segment behaved as functional or pseudogenic, an earlier analysis of fewer than 750 of the donors relied on high-throughput TCR beta sequencing. Donor age, sex, ethnicity and CMV serostatus were compiled together with the repertoire data. A later genetic analysis used genome-wide SNP genotypes for about three fifths of the 666 donors, treating that subset as a discovery cohort. All discovery cohort repertoires had been generated on a single sequencing platform. HLA typing covered class I and class II loci at four-digit resolution. Typing coverage varied by locus: roughly 620-640 donors for A, B, C, DRB1 and DQB1; 500 to 550 for DQA1; nearly 610 for DPA1; fewer than 480 for DPB1. Several DR-DQ haplotypes were handled as single units for association and clustering, since linkage in the cohort was strong. Among roughly 400 genotyped donors of the cohort, an average of roughly 230,000 unique TCR beta nucleotide sequences was sequenced per donor, of which 15% to 20% were non-productive. Beyond this particular receptor, the publication reports: A later genetic analysis reported fewer N-insertions in productive TCRs among donors in an Asian-associated ancestry cluster than the roughly 640-donor mean. Because some donors lacked HLA typing at each locus, the association tests relied only on the typed subset. A later analysis found that most CMV-associated TCR beta chains appeared HLA-restricted, with HLA associations seemingly driven largely by CMV exposure. According to a later analysis, TCR association rates differed among HLA loci, with DRB1 alleles showing the most associated TCRs and HLA-C alleles showing the fewest. Most TCR sequences were observed very rarely across donors, whereas some public TCRs were present in many individuals. Compared with equally common non-associated chains, HLA-associated TCR beta chains in a later analysis were more clonally expanded and had lower generation probabilities. Specific HLA alleles were associated with 15,000 to 20,000 TCR beta sequences at a false discovery rate of 0.05 in a later analysis. A few of the identified cytomegalovirus-associated TCR beta chains were confirmed in vitro to be specific for cytomegalovirus antigens. The study listed over 150 TCR beta chains as associated with cytomegalovirus. Over 15 rarely observed V segments, including chromosome 9 orphons, were excluded from the earlier analysis of approximately 600 of the donors because counts were too low. Broadly in line with IMGT annotations, most TCR beta V segments showed up in productive rearrangements about 87% or about 30% of the time in an earlier analysis of 587 of the donors. A later analysis reported that several top co-occurrence clusters appeared linked to parvovirus B19, influenza, CMV and Epstein-Barr virus. The classifier was reported to diagnose cytomegalovirus status with high specificity and sensitivity in both the original and validation cohorts. Because the 87-base-pair reads could not distinguish some IMGT-functional V segments, including TRBV6-2 and TRBV6-3, those segments were excluded. A further reported finding was that TCR beta sequences accurately predicted the HLA-A and HLA-B alleles for most subjects in the first cohort. According to the authors, the approach could potentially be generalized to other disease states and immunological phenotypes. An association between a missense DCLRE1C variant and V-gene and J-gene trimming of TCR beta chains was found in a later genetic analysis and replicated in an independent cohort. Correlated functional status among segregating V segments might reflect linkage disequilibrium, but an unknown experimental factor could not be ruled out. A cluster of highly shared sequence variants was judged likely to represent a technical artifact of the sequencing pipeline. Roughly uniform sequencing depth across donors was assumed in presence/absence analyses, although this assumption may not hold. Strong co-occurrence of HLA alleles, especially DR and DQ, made assigning TCR associations to individual alleles difficult. The only immune exposure information available for the cohort was CMV serostatus. This cohort had only TCR beta chains sequenced, and the lack of alpha or paired-chain data limited which features could be detected.

V lost 1 base and J lost 0 bases; the stretch between them is 6 bases long. The CDR1 and CDR2 encoded by the germline V gene are SGHNT and YENEEA. Spanning cysteine to phenylalanine, the CDR3 consists of 14 amino acids. Here the CDR3 DNA is all that survives: 42 bases in frame from base 1. As for this clone: Its antigen is currently not known.

Library generation was performed with the immunoSEQ multiplex PCR assay. For the multiplex PCR, a mixture combining 60 forward primers for TCR Vbeta segments and 13 reverse primers for TCR Jbeta segments was used. A multiplex PCR assay on genomic DNA amplified the CDR3 region of rearranged TCR beta genes. Amplified TCR beta libraries were sequenced as 87-base-pair reads on the Illumina HiSeq System. The study's processing was this. Across the 670 or so repertoires, a later analysis counted around 80 million unique TCR beta chains, around 11 million of which were shared by at least two donors. A nearest-neighbor algorithm error-corrected the raw reads and collapsed the reads into unique sequences, merging closely related sequences to remove PCR and sequencing errors. CDR3 sequences were aligned to IMGT reference sequences to assign V, D and J gene segments. Each retained sequence needed at least a six-nucleotide match to both a V gene segment and a J gene segment. Rearrangements were called productive when the CDR3 lacked stop codons and stayed in frame with V and J; all others were non-productive. Following IMGT convention, CDR3 was defined as the stretch from the second conserved V-encoded cysteine up to the conserved J-encoded phenylalanine. In an earlier analysis of some 550 of the donors, sequences lacking an unambiguous match to a single V gene segment were excluded. An earlier analysis of a few hundred of the donors classified V segments as functional when productive rearrangements were above 56.7% and as segregating when the standard deviation between donors was above 5%. A statistical classification framework was developed to diagnose cytomegalovirus status using the catalog of TCR beta chain sequences. In a later analysis, V and J genes were assigned by comparing TCR nucleotide sequences against IMGT/GENE-DB human TR gene sequences. In a later analysis, CDR3 sequences and most-parsimonious VDJ recombination scenarios were assigned using the TCRdist pipeline. A later analysis defined each TCR beta chain by its CDR3 amino acid sequence plus V-gene family, and excluded reads lacking a unique V-gene family. A later analysis removed over 500 highly shared, low-generation-probability nucleotide sequences to deal with suspected cross-contamination and a sequencing artifact. For each public chain, a later analysis derived a clonal expansion index from normalized ranks of inferred template counts within each repertoire. In a later analysis, generation probabilities were computed using a VDJ recombination model fitted to out-of-frame rearrangements, and the results were checked against IGoR. Hypergeometric tests were used in a later analysis to score TCR-TCR, TCR-HLA and TCR-CMV co-occurrence, with a repertoire-size bias correction applied to the TCR pairs. To estimate false discovery rates, a later analysis permuted the HLA or CMV assignments 20 times. In a later analysis, co-occurring TCRs were grouped using DBSCAN, and TCRdist sequence similarity was added for clustering within HLA-allele-positive subsets. Repertoires with fewer than 30,000 or more than 120,000 public chains, plus five repertoires with anomalous nucleotide sharing, were excluded from co-occurrence clustering. The table comes from immuneACCESS by way of TCRdb, which keeps in-frame sequences with V and J called. Part of the clones is missing from these tables; in studies checked, under half for an unresolved V gene and the rest for unknown reasons. From that table come the V and J calls and clone size; the DNA was used to work out D and trimming. This sample's table has entries for about 160,000 clones. The leading ten clones occupy around 1.4% of the sample.

The cohort comprised approximately 700 healthy bone marrow donors. Cohort members were all nominally healthy when sampled, although unrecorded immune exposures were likely present. The donor was CMV seronegative and belonged to the group of roughly 330 seronegative cohort members. A peripheral blood sample was provided by each donor, and peripheral blood mononuclear cells were used for TCR beta sequencing. The Qiagen DNeasy Blood Extraction Kit was used to extract genomic DNA from the blood cell samples. The specimen sequenced was PBMCs. This receptor was obtained from a woman aged 55 to 70 in good health and CMV-seronegative. The chain employs TRBV11-3 and TRBJ1-1; TRBD1 is a weak D gene call, 5 bases matching. CDR3 reads: CASSLGGLNTEAFF. The DNA sequence follows: TGTGCCAGCAGCTTAGGGGGCTTGAACACTGAAGCTTTCTTT. Supplemented by the reference TRBV11-3 and TRBJ1-1 proteins around the CDR3, the complete variable domain is EAGVVQSPRYKIIEKKQPVAFWCNPISGHNTLYWYLQNLGQGPELLIRYENEEAVDDSQLPKDRFSAERLKGVDSTLKIQPAELGDSAVYLCASSLGGLNTEAFFGQGTRLTVV.